Given below is one T cell receptor (beta chain) in context. Antigen specificity is unknown. TCRdb's copy holds only in-frame clones and misses some; the assay was immunoSEQ multiplex PCR. Of about 69,000 clones detected, about 88% appear once; the ten largest clones hold about 0.36%. The record originates from a study of Tregs in tolerant kidney transplant recipients. Looking at the study overall: Related graft donors supplied nonmyeloablative bone marrow transplants, and mixed chimerism was transient.

Thawed PBMCs were FACS-sorted into unstimulated CD4+CD25+CD127- regulatory T cells, CD4+CD25- non-regulatory cells, CD4 and CD8 cells. The V gene end was trimmed by 6 bases and the J gene end by 3 bases; junction bases not matched to a gene: 8. The CDR3 sequence is 15 residues long. CDR1 is LNHDA, CDR2 SQIVND, per germline (reference sequence). General study points: Findings come from small patient numbers and require larger validation. Nucleotide sequences could not be compared across some patients' samples due to primer changes.

The starting material was CD4+ T cells from blood, obtained before the transplant. This clonotype was obtained from a human donor who received a combined kidney and bone marrow transplant. This chain joins TRBV19 and TRBJ1-2, with TRBD1 matching 9 bases. CDR3 residues: CASRPTGGRDYGYTF. CDR3 coding DNA: TGTGCCAGTAGACCGACAGGGGGACGGGACTATGGCTACACCTTC.